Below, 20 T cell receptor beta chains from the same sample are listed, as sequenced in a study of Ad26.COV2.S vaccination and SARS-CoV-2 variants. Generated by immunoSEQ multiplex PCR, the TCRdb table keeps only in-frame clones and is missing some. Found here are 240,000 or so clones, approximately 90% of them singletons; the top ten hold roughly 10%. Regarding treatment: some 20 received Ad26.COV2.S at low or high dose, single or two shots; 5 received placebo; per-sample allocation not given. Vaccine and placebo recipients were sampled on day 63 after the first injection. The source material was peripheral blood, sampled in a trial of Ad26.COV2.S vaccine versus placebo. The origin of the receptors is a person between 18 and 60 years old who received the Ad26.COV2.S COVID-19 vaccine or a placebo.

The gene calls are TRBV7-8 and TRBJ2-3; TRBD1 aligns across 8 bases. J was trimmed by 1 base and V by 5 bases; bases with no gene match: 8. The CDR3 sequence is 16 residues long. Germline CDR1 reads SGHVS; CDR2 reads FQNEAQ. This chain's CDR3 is CASSPQGAWGTDTQYF. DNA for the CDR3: TGTGCCAGCAGCCCGCAGGGGGCTTGGGGCACAGATACGCAGTATTTT. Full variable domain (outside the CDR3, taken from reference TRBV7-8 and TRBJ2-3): GAGVSQSPRYKVAKRGQDVALRCDPISGHVSLFWYQQALGQGPEFLTYFQNEAQLDKSGLPSDRFFAERPEGSVSTLKIQRTQQEDSAVYLCASSPQGAWGTDTQYFGPGTRLTVL.

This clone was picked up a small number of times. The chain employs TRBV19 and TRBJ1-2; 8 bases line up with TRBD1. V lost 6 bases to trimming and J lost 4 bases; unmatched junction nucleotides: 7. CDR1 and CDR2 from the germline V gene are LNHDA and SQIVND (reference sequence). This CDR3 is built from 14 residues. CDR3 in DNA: TGTGCCAGTAGAGGGACAGGCCGTATCTATGGCTACACCTTC. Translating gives CASRGTGRIYGYTF.

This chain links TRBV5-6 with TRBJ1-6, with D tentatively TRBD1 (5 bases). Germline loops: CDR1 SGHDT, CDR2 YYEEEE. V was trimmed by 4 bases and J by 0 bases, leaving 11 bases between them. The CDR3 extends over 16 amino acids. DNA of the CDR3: TGTGCCAGCAGCCAAAGACAGAGCTCCTATAATTCACCCCTCCACTTT. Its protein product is CASSQRQSSYNSPLHF.

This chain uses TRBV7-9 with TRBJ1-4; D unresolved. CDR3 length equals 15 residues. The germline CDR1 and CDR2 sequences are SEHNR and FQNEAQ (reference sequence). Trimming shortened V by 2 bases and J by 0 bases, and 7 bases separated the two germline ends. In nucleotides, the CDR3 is TGTGCCAGCAGCTTATCCACCGCAACTAATGAAAAACTGTTTTTT. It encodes CASSLSTATNEKLFF.

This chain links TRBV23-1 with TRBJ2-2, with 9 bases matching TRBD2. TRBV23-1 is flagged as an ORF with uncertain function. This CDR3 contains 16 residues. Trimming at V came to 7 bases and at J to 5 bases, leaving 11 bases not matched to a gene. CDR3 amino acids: CASIPRSGRLTGELFF. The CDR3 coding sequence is TGCGCCAGCATCCCCAGGAGCGGGAGGTTAACCGGGGAGCTGTTTTTT.

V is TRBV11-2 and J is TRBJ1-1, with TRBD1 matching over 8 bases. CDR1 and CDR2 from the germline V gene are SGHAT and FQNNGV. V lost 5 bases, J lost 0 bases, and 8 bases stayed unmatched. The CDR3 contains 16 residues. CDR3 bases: TGTGCCAGCAGCCTGCGACAGGGGCGATTGAACACTGAAGCTTTCTTT. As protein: CASSLRQGRLNTEAFF.

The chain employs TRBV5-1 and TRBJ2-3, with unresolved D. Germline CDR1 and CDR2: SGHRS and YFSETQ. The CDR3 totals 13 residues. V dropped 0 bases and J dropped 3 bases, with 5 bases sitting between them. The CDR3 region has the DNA TGCGCCAGCAGCTTGGGCCGGACAGATACGCAGTATTTT. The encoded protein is CASSLGRTDTQYF. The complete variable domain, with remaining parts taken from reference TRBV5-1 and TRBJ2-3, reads KAGVTQTPRYLIKTRGQQVTLSCSPISGHRSVSWYQQTPGQGLQFLFEYFSETQRNKGNFPGRFSGRQFSNSRSEMNVSTLELGDSALYLCASSLGRTDTQYFGPGTRLTVL.

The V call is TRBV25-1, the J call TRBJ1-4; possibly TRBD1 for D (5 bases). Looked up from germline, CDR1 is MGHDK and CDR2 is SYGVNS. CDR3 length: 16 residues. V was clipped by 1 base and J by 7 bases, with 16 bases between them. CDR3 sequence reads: CASSEFLWQGGEKLFF. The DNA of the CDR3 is TGTGCCAGCAGTGAATTCTTATGGCAGGGAGGTGAAAAACTGTTTTTT.

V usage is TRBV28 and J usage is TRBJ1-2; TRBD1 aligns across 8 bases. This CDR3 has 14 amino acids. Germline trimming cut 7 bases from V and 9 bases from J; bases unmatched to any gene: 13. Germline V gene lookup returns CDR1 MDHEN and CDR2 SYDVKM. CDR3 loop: CASITPDRAGSYTF. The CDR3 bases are TGTGCCAGCATCACCCCGGACAGGGCAGGGAGCTACACCTTC.

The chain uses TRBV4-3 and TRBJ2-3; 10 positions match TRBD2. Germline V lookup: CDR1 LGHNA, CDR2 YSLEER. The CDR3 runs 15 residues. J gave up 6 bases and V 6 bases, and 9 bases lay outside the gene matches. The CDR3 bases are TGCGCCAGCAGACGGGGGACTAGCGTTATCGATACGCAGTATTTT. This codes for CASRRGTSVIDTQYF.

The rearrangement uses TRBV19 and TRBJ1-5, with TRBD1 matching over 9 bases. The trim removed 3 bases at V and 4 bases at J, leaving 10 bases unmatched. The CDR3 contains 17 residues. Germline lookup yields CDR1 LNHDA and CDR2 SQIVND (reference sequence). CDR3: CASSMGVRDRVNQPQHF. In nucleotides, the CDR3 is TGTGCCAGTAGTATGGGTGTGAGGGACAGGGTAAATCAGCCCCAGCATTTT.

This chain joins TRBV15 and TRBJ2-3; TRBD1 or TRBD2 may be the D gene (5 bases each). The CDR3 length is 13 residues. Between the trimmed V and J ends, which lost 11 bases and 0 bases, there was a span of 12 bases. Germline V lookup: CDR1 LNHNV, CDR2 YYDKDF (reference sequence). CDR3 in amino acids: CASGTKSTDTQYF. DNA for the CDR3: TGTGCCTCCGGGACCAAAAGCACAGATACGCAGTATTTT.

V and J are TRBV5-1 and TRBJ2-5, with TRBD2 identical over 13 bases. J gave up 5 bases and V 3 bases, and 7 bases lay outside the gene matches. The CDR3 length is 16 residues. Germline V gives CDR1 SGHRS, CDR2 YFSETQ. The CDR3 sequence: CASSSTSGGVRETQYF. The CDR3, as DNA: TGCGCCAGCAGCTCAACTAGCGGGGGGGTCCGGGAGACCCAGTACTTC. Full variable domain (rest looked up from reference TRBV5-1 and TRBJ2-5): KAGVTQTPRYLIKTRGQQVTLSCSPISGHRSVSWYQQTPGQGLQFLFEYFSETQRNKGNFPGRFSGRQFSNSRSEMNVSTLELGDSALYLCASSSTSGGVRETQYFGPGTRLLVL.

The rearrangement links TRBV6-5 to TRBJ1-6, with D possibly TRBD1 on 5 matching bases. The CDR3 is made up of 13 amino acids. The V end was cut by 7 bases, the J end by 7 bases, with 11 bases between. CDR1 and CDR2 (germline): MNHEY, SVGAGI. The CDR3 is CASMPGGNSPLHF. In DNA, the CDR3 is TGTGCCAGCATGCCCGGGGGAAATTCACCCCTCCACTTT.

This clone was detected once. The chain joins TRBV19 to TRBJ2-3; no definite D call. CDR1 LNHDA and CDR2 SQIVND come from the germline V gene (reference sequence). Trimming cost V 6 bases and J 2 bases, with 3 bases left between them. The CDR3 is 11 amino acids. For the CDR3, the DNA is TGTGCCAGTAGGGACACAGATACGCAGTATTTT. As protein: CASRDTDTQYF.

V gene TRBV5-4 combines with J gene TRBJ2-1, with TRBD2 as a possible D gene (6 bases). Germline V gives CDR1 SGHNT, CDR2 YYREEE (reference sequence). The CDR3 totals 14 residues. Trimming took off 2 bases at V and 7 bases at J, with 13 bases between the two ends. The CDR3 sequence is CASSLSRTTNEQFF. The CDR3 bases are TGTGCCAGCAGCTTATCCAGGACTACGAATGAGCAGTTCTTC.

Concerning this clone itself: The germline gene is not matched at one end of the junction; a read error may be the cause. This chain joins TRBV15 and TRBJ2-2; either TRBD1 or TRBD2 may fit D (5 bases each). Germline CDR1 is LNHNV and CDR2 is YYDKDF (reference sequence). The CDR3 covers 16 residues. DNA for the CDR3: TGTGCCACCAGCGGAGACTGGGGGACGAACACCGGGGAGCTGTTTTTT. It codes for CATSGDWGTNTGELFF. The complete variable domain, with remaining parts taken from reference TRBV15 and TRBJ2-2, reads DAMVIQNPRYQVTQFGKPVTLSCSQTLNHNVMYWYQQKSSQAPKLLFHYYDKDFNNEADTPDNFQSRRPNTSFCFLDIRSPGLGDTAMYLCATSGDWGTNTGELFFGEGSRLTVL.

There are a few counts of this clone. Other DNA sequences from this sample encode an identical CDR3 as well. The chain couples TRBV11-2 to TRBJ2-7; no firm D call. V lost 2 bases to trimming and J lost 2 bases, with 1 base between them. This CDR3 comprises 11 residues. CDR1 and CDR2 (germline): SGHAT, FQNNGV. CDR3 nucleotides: TGTGCCAGCAGCTTAACCTACGAGCAGTACTTC. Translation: CASSLTYEQYF.

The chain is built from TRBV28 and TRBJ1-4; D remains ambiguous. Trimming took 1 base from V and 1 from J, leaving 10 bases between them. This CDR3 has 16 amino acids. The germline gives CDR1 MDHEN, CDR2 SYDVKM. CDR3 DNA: TGTGCCAGCAGTTTATACGCGGGAGGAACTAATGAAAAACTGTTTTTT. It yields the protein CASSLYAGGTNEKLFF. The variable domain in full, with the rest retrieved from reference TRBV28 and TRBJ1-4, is DVKVTQSSRYLVKRTGEKVFLECVQDMDHENMFWYRQDPGLGLRLIYFSYDVKMKEKGDIPEGYSVSREKKERFSLILESASTNQTSMYLCASSLYAGGTNEKLFFGSGTQLSVL.

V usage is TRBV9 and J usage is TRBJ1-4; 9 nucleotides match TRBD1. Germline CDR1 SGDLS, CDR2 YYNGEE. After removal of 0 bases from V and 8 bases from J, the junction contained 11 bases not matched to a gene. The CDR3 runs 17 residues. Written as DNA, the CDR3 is TGTGCCAGCAGCGTAGACACAGGGGGCGACCTGAGAGAAAAACTGTTTTTT. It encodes CASSVDTGGDLREKLFF. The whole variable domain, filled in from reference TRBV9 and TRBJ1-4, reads DSGVTQTPKHLITATGQRVTLRCSPRSGDLSVYWYQQSLDQGLQFLIQYYNGEERAKGNILERFSAQQFPDLHSELNLSSLELGDSALYFCASSVDTGGDLREKLFFGSGTQLSVL.